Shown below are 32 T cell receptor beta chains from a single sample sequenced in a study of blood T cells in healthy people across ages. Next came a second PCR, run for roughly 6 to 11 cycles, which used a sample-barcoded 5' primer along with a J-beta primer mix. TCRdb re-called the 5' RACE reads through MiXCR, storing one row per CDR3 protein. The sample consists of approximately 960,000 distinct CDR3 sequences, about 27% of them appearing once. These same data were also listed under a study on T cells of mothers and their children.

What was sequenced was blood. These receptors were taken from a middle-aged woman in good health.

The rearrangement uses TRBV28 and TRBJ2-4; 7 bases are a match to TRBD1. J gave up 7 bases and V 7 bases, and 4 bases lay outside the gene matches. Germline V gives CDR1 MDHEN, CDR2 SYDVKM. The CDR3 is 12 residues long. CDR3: CASTDRSNIQYF. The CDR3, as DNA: TGTGCCAGCACGGACAGGAGCAACATTCAGTACTTC.

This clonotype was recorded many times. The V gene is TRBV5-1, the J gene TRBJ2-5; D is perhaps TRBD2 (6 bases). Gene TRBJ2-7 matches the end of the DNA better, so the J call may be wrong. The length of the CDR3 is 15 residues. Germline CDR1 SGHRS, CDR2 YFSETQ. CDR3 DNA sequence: TGCGCCAGCAGCTACCGGAGGGCTGGGATCGACGAGCAGTACTTC. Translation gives CASSYRRAGIDEQYF.

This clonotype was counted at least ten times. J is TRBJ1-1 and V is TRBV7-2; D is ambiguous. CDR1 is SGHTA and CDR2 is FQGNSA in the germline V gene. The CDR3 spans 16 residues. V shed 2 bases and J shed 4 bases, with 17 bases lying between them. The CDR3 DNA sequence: TGTGCCAGCAGCTTAATGTACAGTAGCTTCTTCACTGAAGCTTTCTTT. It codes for CASSLMYSSFFTEAFF.

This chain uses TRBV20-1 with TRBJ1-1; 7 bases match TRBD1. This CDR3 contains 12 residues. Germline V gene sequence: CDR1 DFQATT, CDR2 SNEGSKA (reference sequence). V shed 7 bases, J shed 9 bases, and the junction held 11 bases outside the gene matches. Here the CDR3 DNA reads TGCAGTGGAACACCGGGACAGAGAAAAGCTTTCTTT. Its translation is CSGTPGQRKAFF.

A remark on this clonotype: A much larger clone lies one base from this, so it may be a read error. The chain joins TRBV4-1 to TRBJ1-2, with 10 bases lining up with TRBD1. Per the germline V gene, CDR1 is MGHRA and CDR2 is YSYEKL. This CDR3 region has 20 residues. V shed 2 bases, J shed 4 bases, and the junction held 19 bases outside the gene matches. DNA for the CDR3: TGCGCCAGCAGCCAAACTTTCCTCCGGGACAGGGGCCTCCCAACCTATGGCTACACCTTC. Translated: CASSQTFLRDRGLPTYGYTF.

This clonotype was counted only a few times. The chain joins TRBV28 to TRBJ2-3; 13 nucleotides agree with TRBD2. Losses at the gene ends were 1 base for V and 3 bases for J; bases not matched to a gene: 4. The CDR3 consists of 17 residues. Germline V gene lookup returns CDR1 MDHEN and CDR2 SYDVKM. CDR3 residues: CASSLFRLAGGTDTQYF. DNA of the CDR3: TGTGCCAGCAGTTTATTCAGACTAGCGGGGGGTACAGATACGCAGTATTTT.

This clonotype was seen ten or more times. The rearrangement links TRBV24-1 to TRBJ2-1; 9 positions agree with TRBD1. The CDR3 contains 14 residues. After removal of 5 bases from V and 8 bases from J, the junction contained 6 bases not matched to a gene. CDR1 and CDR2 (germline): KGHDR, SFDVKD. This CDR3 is CATSGRDRDYEQFF. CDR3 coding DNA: TGTGCCACCAGTGGCCGGGACAGGGACTATGAGCAGTTCTTC.

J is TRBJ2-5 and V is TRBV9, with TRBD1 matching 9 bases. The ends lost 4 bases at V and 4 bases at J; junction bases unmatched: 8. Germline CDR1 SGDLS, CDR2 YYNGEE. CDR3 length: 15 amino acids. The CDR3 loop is CASSFRQGVTETQYF. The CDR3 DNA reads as TGTGCCAGCAGCTTTCGACAGGGGGTCACAGAGACCCAGTACTTC.

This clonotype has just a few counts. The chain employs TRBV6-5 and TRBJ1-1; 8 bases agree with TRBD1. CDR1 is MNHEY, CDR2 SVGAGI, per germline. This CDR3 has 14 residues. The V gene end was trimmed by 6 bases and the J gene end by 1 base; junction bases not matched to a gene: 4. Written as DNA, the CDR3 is TGTGCCAGCAGGACGGGACAGGCGAACACTGAAGCTTTCTTT. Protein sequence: CASRTGQANTEAFF.

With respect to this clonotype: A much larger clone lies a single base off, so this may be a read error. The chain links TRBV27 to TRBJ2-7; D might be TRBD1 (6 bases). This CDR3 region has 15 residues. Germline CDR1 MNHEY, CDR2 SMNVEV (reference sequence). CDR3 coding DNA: TGTGCCAGCAGACGGAGGACAGTGGGCGGCTACGAGCAGGACTTC. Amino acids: CASRRRTVGGYEQDF.

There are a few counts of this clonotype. The CDR3 nucleotides are TGTGCCAGCAGTTTATGGGTTTCCGGGACAGGTTCCTACGAGCAGTACTTC. Translated: CASSLWVSGTGSYEQYF. The chain joins TRBV27 to TRBJ2-7; 8 bases are shared with TRBD1. V shed 1 base, J shed 1 base, and the junction held 9 bases outside the gene matches. Germline lookup yields CDR1 MNHEY and CDR2 SMNVEV (reference sequence). There are 17 residues in the CDR3.

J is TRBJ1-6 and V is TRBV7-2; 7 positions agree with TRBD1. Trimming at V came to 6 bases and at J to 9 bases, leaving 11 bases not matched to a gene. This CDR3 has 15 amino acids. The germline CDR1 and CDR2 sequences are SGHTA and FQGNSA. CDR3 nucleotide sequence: TGTGCCAGCAGGGGTTCACAGGGGAGGTCTTCACCCCTCCACTTT. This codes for CASRGSQGRSSPLHF.

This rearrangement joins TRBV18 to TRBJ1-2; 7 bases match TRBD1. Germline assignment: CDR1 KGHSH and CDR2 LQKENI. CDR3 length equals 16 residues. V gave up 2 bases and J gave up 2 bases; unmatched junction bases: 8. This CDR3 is CASSPVGQQANYGYTF. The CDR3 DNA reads TGTGCCAGCTCACCAGTGGGACAGCAGGCAAACTATGGCTACACCTTC. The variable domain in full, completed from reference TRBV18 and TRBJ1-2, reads NAGVMQNPRHLVRRRGQEARLRCSPMKGHSHVYWYRQLPEEGLKFMVYLQKENIIDESGMPKERFSAEFPKEGPSILRIQQVVRGDSAAYFCASSPVGQQANYGYTFGSGTRLTVV.

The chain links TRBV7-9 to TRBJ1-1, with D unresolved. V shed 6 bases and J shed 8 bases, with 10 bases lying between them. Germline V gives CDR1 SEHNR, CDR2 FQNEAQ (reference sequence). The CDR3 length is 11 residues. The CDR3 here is CASRIDSEAFF. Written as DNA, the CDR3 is TGTGCCAGCAGAATAGACTCGGAAGCTTTCTTT. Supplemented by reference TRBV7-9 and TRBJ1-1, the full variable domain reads DTGVSQNPRHKITKRGQNVTFRCDPISEHNRLYWYRQTLGQGPEFLTYFQNEAQLEKSRLLSDRFSAERPKGSFSTLEIQRTEQGDSAMYLCASRIDSEAFFGQGTRLTVV.

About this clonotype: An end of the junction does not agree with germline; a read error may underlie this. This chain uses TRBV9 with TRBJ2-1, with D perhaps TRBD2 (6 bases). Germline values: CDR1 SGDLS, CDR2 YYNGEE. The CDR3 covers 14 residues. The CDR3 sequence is CASSGDWGSNEHFF. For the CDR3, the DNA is TGTGCCAGCAGCGGGGACTGGGGGAGCAATGAGCATTTCTTC.

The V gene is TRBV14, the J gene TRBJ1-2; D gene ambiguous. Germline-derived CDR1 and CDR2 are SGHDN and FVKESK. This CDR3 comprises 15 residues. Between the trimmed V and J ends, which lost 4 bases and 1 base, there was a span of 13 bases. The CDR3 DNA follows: TGTGCCAGCAGCCCAGTGGGAGGAAGTAACTATGGCTACACCTTC. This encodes CASSPVGGSNYGYTF.

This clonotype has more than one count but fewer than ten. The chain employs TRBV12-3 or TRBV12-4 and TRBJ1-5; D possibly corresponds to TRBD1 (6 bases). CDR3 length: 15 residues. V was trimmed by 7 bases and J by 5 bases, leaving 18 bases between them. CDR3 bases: TGTGCCAGCACCCTTACCGGGACACGCGATCAGCCCCAGCATTTT. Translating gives CASTLTGTRDQPQHF.

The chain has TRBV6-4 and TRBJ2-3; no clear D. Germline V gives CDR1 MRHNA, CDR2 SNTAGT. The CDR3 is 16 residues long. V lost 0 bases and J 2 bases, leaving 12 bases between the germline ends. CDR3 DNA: TGTGCCAGCAGTGACTCGTCAACCACTAACACAGATACGCAGTATTTT. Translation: CASSDSSTTNTDTQYF.

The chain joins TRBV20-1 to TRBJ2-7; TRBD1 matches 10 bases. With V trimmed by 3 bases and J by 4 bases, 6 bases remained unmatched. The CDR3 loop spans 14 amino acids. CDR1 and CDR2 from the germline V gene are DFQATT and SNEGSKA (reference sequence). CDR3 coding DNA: TGCAGTGCTAGGAACCGGGACAGGGGTTACGAGCAGTACTTC. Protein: CSARNRDRGYEQYF.

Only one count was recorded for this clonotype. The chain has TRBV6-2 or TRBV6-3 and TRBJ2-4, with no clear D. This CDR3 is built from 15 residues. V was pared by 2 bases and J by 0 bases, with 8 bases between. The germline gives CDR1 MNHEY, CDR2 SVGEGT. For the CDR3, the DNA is TGTGCCAGCAGTTACCCCACTGTAGCCAAAAACATTCAGTACTTC. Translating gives CASSYPTVAKNIQYF.

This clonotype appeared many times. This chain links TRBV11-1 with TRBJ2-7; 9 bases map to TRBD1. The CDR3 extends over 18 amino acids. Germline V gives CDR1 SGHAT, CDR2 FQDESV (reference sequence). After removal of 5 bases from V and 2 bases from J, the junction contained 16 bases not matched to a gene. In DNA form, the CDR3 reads TGTGCCAGCAGCCCCCAATATGGGGGGACAGGGTGGACCTACGAGCAGTACTTC. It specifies CASSPQYGGTGWTYEQYF.

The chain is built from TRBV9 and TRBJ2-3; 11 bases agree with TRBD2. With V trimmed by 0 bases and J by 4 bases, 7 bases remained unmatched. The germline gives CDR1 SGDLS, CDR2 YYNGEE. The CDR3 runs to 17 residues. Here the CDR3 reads CASSVGIAGGSADTQYF. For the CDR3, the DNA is TGTGCCAGCAGCGTAGGGATAGCGGGGGGGAGCGCAGATACGCAGTATTTT.

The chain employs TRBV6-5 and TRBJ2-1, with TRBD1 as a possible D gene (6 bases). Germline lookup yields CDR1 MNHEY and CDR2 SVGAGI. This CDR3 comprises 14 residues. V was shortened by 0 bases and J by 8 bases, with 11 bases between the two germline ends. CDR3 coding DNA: TGTGCCAGCAGTTACTCGATGTCAGGGGATGAGCAGTTCTTC. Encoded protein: CASSYSMSGDEQFF.

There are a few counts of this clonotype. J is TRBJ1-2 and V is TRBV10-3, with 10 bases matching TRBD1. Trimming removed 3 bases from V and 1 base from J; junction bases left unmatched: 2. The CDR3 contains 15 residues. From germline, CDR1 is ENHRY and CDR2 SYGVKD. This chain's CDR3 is CAISDDRGHNYGYTF. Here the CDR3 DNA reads TGTGCCATCAGTGACGACAGGGGGCATAACTATGGCTACACCTTC.

This CDR3 is CASSPRDAEAFF. For the CDR3, the DNA is TGTGCCAGCTCACCACGGGACGCTGAAGCTTTCTTT. This chain links TRBV18 with TRBJ1-1, with a tentative D call TRBD1 (5 bases). The CDR3 totals 12 residues. Per the germline V gene, CDR1 is KGHSH and CDR2 is LQKENI. V was clipped by 1 base and J by 6 bases, with 6 bases between them.

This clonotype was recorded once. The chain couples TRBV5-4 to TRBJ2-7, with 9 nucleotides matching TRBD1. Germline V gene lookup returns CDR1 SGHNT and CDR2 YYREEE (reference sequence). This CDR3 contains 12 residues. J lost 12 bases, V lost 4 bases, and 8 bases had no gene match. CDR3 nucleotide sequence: TGTGCCAGCAGCCTCGATCGGGACAGGGTGTACTTC. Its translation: CASSLDRDRVYF.

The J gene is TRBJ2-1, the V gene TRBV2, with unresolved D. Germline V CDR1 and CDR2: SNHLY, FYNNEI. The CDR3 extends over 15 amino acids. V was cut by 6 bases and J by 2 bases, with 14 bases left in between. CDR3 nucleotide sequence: TGTGCCAGCAGCCCGGGCAGATTAACCTACAATGAGCAGTTCTTC. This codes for CASSPGRLTYNEQFF.

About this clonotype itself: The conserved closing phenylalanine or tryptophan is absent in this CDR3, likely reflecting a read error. CDR3: CASSLSSGSNTEAFC. The DNA of the CDR3 is TGTGCCAGCAGTTTATCGTCAGGCTCGAACACTGAAGCTTTCTGT. The rearrangement links TRBV27 to TRBJ1-1; the D is unclear. V was cut by 0 bases and J by 1 base, with 9 bases left in between. The germline CDR1 and CDR2 sequences are MNHEY and SMNVEV (reference sequence). The CDR3 has 15 amino acids.

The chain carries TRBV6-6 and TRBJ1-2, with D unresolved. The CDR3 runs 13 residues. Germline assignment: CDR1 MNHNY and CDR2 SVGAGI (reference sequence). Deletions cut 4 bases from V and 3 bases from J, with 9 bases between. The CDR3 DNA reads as TGTGCCAGCAGTTCGCCGGATTACTATGGCTACACCTTC. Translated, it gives CASSSPDYYGYTF.

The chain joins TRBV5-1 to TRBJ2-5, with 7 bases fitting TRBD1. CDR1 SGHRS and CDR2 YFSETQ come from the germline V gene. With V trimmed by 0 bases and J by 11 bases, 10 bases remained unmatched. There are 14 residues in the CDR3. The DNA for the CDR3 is TGCGCCAGCAGCTTGGGACAGGGCAGAGACGATCAGTACTTC. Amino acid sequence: CASSLGQGRDDQYF.

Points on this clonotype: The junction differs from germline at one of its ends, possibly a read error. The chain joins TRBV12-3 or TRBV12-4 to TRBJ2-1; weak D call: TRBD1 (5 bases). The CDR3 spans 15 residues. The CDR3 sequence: CASSLLSSWGNEQLF. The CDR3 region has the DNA TGTGCCAGCAGTCTCCTCTCGAGCTGGGGCAATGAGCAGTTATTC.

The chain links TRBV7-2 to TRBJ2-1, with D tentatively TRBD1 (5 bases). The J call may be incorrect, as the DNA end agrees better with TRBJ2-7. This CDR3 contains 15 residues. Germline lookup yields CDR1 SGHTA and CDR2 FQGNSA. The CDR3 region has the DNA TGTGCCAGCAGCTTCGACAGTTCCTCCTACAATGAGCAGTACTTC. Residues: CASSFDSSSYNEQYF.